This T cell receptor (beta chain) was found in a study of T-cell reconstitution after alpha-beta-depleted transplantation in children. Whole-study results and caveats: Some patients owed their high day-60 TCRbeta diversity to surviving recipient T cells and thymic progenitors. It was reported that alpha-beta T cells came from several hundred expanded graft clones (about two months after transplant). T-cell numbers and diversity one year post-transplant derived largely from freshly generated T cells.

TCRbeta library construction was performed incorporating unique molecular identifiers. TCRdb reprocessed the PCR reads via MiXCR and lists one record per CDR3 protein. The sample includes around 700,000 distinct CDR3 sequences, around 14% seen only once; the top ten take roughly 0.84%. This clonotype was counted only a few times. Its antigen is undetermined. CDR3 length: 18 residues. V was cut by 4 bases and J by 8 bases, with 28 bases left in between. Per the germline V gene, CDR1 is SGHRS and CDR2 is YFSETQ. The source was PBMCs, collected before TCRalphabeta/CD19-depleted stem cell transplant. The receptor was derived from a girl aged 2 to 9 with congenital amegakaryocytic thrombocytopenia, due to receive a stem cell transplant. The V call is TRBV5-1, the J call TRBJ2-1; a possible D gene is TRBD2 (6 bases). The CDR3, as DNA: TGCGCCAGCAGCCTGGAAACCCCGGGACTCAACATCTTCGATGAGCAGTTCTTC. Amino acid sequence: CASSLETPGLNIFDEQFF. Full variable domain (remainder filled in from reference TRBV5-1 and TRBJ2-1): KAGVTQTPRYLIKTRGQQVTLSCSPISGHRSVSWYQQTPGQGLQFLFEYFSETQRNKGNFPGRFSGRQFSNSRSEMNVSTLELGDSALYLCASSLETPGLNIFDEQFFGPGTRLTVL.